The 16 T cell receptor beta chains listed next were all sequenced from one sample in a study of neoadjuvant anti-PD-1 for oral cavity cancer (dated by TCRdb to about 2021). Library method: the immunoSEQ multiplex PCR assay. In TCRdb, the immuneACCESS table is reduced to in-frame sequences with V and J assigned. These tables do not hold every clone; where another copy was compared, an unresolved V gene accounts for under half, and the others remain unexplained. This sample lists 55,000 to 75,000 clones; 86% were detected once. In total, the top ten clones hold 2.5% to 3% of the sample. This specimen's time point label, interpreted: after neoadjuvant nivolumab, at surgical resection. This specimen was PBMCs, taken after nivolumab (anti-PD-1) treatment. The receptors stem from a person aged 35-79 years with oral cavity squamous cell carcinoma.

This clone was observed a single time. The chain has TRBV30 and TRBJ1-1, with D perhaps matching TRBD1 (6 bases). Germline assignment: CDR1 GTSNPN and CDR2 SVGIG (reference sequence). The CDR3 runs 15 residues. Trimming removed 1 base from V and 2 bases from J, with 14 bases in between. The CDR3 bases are TGTGCCTGGAGTGATTTCGGGGGCCCTAACACTGAAGCTTTCTTT. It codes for CAWSDFGGPNTEAFF.

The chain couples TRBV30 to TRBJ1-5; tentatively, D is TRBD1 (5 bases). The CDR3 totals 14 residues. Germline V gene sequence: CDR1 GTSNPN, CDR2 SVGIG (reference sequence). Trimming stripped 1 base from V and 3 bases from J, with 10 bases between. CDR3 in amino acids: CAWSDDRPNQPQHF. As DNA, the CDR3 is TGTGCCTGGAGTGATGACAGACCCAATCAGCCCCAGCATTTT.

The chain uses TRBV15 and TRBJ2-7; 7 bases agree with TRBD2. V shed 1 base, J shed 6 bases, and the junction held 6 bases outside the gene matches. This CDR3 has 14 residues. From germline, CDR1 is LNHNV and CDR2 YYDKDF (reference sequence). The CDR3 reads CATSRVGGIGEQYF. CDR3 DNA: TGTGCCACCAGCAGAGTGGGGGGGATTGGCGAGCAGTACTTC.

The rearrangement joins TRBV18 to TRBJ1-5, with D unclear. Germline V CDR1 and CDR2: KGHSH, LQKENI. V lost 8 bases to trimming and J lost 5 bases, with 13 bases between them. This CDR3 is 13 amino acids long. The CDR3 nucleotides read TGTGCCAGCGCCTCGGACTTTCATCAGCCCCAGCATTTT. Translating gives CASASDFHQPQHF. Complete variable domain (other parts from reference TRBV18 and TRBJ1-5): NAGVMQNPRHLVRRRGQEARLRCSPMKGHSHVYWYRQLPEEGLKFMVYLQKENIIDESGMPKERFSAEFPKEGPSILRIQQVVRGDSAAYFCASASDFHQPQHFGDGTRLSIL.

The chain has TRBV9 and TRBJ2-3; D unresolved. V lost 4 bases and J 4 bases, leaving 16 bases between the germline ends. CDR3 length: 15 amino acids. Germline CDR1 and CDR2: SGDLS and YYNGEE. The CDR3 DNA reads TGTGCCAGCAGCCTAACACATGATCGGGCAGATACGCAGTATTTT. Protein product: CASSLTHDRADTQYF. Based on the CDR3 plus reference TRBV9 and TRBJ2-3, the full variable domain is DSGVTQTPKHLITATGQRVTLRCSPRSGDLSVYWYQQSLDQGLQFLIQYYNGEERAKGNILERFSAQQFPDLHSELNLSSLELGDSALYFCASSLTHDRADTQYFGPGTRLTVL.

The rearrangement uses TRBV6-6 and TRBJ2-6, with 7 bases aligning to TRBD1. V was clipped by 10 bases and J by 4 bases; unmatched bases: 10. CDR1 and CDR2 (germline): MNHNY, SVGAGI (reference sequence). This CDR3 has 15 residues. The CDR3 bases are TGTGCCACTACCCAGGGGGAGAACGGGGCCAACGTCCTGACTTTC. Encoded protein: CATTQGENGANVLTF.

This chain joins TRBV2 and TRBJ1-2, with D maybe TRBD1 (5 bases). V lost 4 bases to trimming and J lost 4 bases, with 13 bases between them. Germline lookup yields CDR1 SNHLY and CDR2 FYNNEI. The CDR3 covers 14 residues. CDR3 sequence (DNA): TGTGCCAGCAGTGCCCGTAGCAGGGCCTATGGCTACACCTTC. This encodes CASSARSRAYGYTF. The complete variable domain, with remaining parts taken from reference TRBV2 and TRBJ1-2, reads EPEVTQTPSHQVTQMGQEVILRCVPISNHLYFYWYRQILGQKVEFLVSFYNNEISEKSEIFDDQFSVERPDGSNFTLKIRSTKLEDSAMYFCASSARSRAYGYTFGSGTRLTVV.

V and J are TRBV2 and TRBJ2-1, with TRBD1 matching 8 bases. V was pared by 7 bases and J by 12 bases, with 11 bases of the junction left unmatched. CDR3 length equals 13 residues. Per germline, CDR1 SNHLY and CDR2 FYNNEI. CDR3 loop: CASTDRAGFLQFF. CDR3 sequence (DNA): TGTGCCAGCACGGACAGGGCTGGGTTCCTGCAGTTCTTC.

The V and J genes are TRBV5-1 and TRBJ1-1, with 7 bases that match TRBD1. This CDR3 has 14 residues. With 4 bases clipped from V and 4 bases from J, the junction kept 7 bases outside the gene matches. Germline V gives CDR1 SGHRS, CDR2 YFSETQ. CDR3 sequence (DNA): TGCGCCAGCAGCGACGGGCAGGGGGGCACTGAAGCTTTCTTT. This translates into CASSDGQGGTEAFF.

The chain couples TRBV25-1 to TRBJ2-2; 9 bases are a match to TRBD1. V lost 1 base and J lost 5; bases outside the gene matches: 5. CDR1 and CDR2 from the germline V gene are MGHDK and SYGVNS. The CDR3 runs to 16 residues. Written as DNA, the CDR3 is TGTGCCAGCAGTGAATTAGGGACAGGGCTAACCGGGGAGCTGTTTTTT. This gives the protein CASSELGTGLTGELFF.

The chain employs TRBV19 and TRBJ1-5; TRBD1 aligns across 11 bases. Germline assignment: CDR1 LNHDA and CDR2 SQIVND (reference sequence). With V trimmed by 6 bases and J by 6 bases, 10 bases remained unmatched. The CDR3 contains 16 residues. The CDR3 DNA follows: TGTGCCAGTAGAAGGAGAGGACAGGGGGCGCGTCAGCCCCAGCATTTT. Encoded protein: CASRRRGQGARQPQHF.

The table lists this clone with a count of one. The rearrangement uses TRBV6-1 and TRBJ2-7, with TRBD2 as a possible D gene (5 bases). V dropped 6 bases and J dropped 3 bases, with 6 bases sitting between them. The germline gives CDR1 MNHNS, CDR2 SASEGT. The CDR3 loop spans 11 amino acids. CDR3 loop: CASREVYEQYF. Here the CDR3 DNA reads TGTGCCAGCAGGGAGGTCTACGAGCAGTACTTC.

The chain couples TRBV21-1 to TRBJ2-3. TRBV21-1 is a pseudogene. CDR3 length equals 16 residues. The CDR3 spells CATTSPRAGSSDTQYF. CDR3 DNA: TGTGCCACCACCTCTCCCCGGGCAGGATCGTCAGATACGCAGTATTTT.

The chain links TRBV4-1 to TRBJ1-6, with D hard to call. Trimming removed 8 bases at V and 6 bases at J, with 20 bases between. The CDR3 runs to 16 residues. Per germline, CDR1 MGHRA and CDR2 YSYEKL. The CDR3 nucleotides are TGCGCCAGCGCCAAGATATCGACATTTACTAATTCACCCCTCCACTTT. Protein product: CASAKISTFTNSPLHF.

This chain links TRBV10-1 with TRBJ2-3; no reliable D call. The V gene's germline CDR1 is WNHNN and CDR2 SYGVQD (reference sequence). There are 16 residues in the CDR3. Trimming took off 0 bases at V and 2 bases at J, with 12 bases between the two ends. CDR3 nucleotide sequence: TGCGCCAGCAGTGAGTCGAGAGGTGGTATCACAGATACGCAGTATTTT. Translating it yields CASSESRGGITDTQYF.

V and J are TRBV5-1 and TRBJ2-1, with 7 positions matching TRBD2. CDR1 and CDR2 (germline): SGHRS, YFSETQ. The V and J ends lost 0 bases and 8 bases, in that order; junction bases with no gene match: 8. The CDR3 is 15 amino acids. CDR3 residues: CASSLEPNREDEQFF. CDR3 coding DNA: TGCGCCAGCAGCTTGGAACCTAACCGGGAGGATGAGCAGTTCTTC.